This T cell receptor beta chain emerged from a study of naive and memory T cell subsets. Study-wide findings and caveats: A few larger clonotypes appeared in naive repertoires, especially CD8, possibly memory cells re-expressing CD45RA. There was no ground truth to check naive and memory subset results. In naive cells, over 85% of TCR sequences were seen only once. Diversity fell and Gini index rose from naive through CM, EM, EMRA.

Both TRBC1 and TRBC2 were covered by a beta constant-region primer of two equimolar oligonucleotides. The ligated cDNA underwent four PCR rounds using SP2 and nested alpha and beta constant-region primers. TCRdb processed the UMI-ligation and nested PCR reads anew with MiXCR; each CDR3 protein has one entry. The sample yields roughly 92,000 distinct CDR3 sequences, about 11% seen once. The CDR3 has 15 residues. The germline CDR1 and CDR2 sequences are SQVTM and ANQGSEA. For this clonotype: The antigen is not known. The junction and the germline gene differ at one end; a read error may be behind it.

This receptor was obtained from a human donor in good health. Sequenced material: naive CD4+ T cells from blood. The chain is built from TRBV29-1 and TRBJ1-1, with D perhaps TRBD1 (5 bases). CDR3 nucleotide sequence: TGCAGCGTTGAGTTGAGGGGCAGGGTGAAAACTGAAGCTTTCTTT. This translates into CSVELRGRVKTEAFF.